What follows are 2 T cell receptor beta chains derived from one specimen sequenced in a study of blood T cell repertoires in COVID-19. Here immunoSEQ multiplex PCR was the method, and the copy in TCRdb shows in-frame clones only, minus some. Here the sample spans a few hundred thousand clones, 85% to 90% being singletons. Input material: PBMCs or T cells enriched from blood (not recorded which). Source of these receptors: a woman aged 50 to 65 who had recovered from COVID-19.

The chain links TRBV28 to TRBJ1-2; the match to TRBD1 covers 8 bases. After removal of 5 bases from V and 7 bases from J, the junction contained 15 bases not matched to a gene. From germline, CDR1 is MDHEN and CDR2 SYDVKM. The CDR3 contains 16 residues. The CDR3 region is CASSTTGTGDLFGYTF. The CDR3 DNA reads as TGTGCCAGCAGTACGACCGGGACAGGTGATCTCTTTGGCTACACCTTC.

The CDR3 reads CASSVGGGNEQFF. The CDR3 DNA sequence: TGTGCCAGCAGCGTAGGGGGGGGCAATGAGCAGTTCTTC. The genes are TRBV9 and TRBJ2-1; 7 bases are a match to TRBD2. This CDR3 comprises 13 residues. Germline V CDR1 and CDR2: SGDLS, YYNGEE. Unmatched junction bases numbered 0, after V lost 0 bases and J lost 6 bases.